This T cell receptor beta chain emerged from a study of blood T cells in healthy people across ages. PCR was performed a second time for 7 to 11 cycles using a sample-barcoded 5' primer and a J-beta primer mix. TCRdb reanalysed the 5' RACE reads using MiXCR and keeps one entry per CDR3 protein. The table lists over 500,000 distinct CDR3 sequences, 25% to 35% of them singletons, with under 4.5% in the top ten. Trimming took 7 bases from V and 1 from J, leaving 8 bases between them. Germline V gene sequence: CDR1 DFQATT, CDR2 SNEGSKA (reference sequence). The CDR3 runs 13 residues. This clonotype was picked up a small number of times. The sample was also linked to a second study, of T cells of mothers and their children.

The TCR originated in a boy younger than 10 in good health. The chain couples TRBV20-1 to TRBJ2-6; D is perhaps TRBD1 (5 bases). Sequencing was carried out using blood. The CDR3 coding sequence is TGCAGTGTCCCAGGGTCTGGGGCCAACGTCCTGACTTTC. Amino acids: CSVPGSGANVLTF.